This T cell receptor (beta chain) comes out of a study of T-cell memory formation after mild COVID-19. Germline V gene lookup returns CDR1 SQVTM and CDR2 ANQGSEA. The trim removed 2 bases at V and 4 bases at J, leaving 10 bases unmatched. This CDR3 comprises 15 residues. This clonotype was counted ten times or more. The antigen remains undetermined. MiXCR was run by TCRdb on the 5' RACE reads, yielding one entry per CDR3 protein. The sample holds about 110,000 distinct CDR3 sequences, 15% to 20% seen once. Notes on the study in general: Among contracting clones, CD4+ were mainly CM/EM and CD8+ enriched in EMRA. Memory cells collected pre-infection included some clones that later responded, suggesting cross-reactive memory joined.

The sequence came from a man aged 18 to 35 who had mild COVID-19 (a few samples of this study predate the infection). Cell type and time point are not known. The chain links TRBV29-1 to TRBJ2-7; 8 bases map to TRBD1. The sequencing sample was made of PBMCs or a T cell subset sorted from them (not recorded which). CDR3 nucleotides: TGCAGCGTTGAAATACCCGGACAGGGCCGATACGAGCAGTACTTC. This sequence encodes CSVEIPGQGRYEQYF.